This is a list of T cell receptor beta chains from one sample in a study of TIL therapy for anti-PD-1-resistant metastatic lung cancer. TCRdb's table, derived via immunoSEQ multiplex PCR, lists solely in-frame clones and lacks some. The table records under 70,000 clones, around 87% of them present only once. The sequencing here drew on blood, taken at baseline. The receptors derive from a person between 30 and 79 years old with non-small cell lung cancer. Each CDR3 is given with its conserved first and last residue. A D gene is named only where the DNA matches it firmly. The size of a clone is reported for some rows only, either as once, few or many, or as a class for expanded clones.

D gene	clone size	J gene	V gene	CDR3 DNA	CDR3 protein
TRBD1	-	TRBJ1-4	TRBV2	TGTGCCAGCAGTGTTCGGACAGGGGAGCAAAAACTGTTTTTT	CASSVRTGEQKLFF
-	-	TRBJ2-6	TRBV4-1	TGCGCCAGCAGCCGCACACCCTCTGGGGCCAACGTCCTGACTTTC	CASSRTPSGANVLTF
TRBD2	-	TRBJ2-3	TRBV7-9	TGTGCCAGCAGCCCCGGACTAGCGGATACGCAGTATTTT	CASSPGLADTQYF
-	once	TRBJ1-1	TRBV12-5	TGTGCTAGTGGTTTGGTCCCGGACCTGAACACTGAAGCTTTCTTT	CASGLVPDLNTEAFF
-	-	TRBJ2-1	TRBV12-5	TGTGCTAGTGGTTTGACAGCCAATGAGCAGTTCTTC	CASGLTANEQFF
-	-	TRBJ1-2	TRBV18	TGTGCCAGCTCACCAGGGGGGAACTATGGCTACACCTTC	CASSPGGNYGYTF
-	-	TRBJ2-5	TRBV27	TGTGCCAGCAGTTTGTTAAGGGAAAGGGAGACCCAGTACTTC	CASSLLRERETQYF
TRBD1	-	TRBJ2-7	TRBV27	TGTGCCAGCAGTTCGACCGGGACAGGGGGCCACGAGCAGTACTTC	CASSSTGTGGHEQYF
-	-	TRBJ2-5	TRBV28	TGTGCCAGCAGTTCAGATGACAAAGGGTTCGAAGAGACCCAGTACTTC	CASSSDDKGFEETQYF
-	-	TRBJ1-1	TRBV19	TGTGCCAGTAGTACGGGGGGGGACTTGAACACTGAAGCTTTCTTT	CASSTGGDLNTEAFF
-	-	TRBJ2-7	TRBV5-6	TGTGCCAGCAGCCTGGGGGGAGCCGACACTTACGAGCAGTACTTC	CASSLGGADTYEQYF
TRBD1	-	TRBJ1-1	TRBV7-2	TGTGCCAGCAGAAAGGGGGCGCCGGGGAACACTGAAGCTTTCTTT	CASRKGAPGNTEAFF
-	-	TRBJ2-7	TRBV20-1	TGCAGTGCTAGCCTCGTTGTCGAGCAGTACTTC	CSASLVVEQYF
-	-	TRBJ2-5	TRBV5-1	TGCGCCAGCAGCTTGCCCCCCTTAGAGACCCAGTACTTC	CASSLPPLETQYF
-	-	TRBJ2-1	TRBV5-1	TGCGCCAGCAGCCTGGGCGGTGAGCAGTTCTTC	CASSLGGEQFF
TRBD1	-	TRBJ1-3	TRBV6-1	TGTGCCAGCAGTGGACGGACAGGGGTAGATGGAAACACCATATATTTT	CASSGRTGVDGNTIYF
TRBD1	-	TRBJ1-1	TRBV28	TGTGCCAGCAGTTCCCCGGGACAGGTGAACACTGAAGCTTTCTTT	CASSSPGQVNTEAFF
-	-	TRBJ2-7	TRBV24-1	TGTGCCACCAGTGAGTCCCCGGGGAGCTCCTACGAGCAGTACTTC	CATSESPGSSYEQYF
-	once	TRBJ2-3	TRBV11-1	TGTGCCAGCAGCTCACCTCTAGGGTCGGATACGCAGTATTTT	CASSSPLGSDTQYF
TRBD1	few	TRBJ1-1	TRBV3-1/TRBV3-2	TGTGCCAGCAGCCAGACAGGGCGGAGGACTGAAGCTTTCTTT	CASSQTGRRTEAFF
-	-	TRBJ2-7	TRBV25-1	TGTGCCAGCAGTTCCCTCCGGGCGGAGGCTTTCTCCTACGAGCAGTACTTC	CASSSLRAEAFSYEQYF
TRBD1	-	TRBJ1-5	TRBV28	TGTGCCAGCAGTCCAGGACAGGGGGCTCCTGGCAATCAGCCCCAGCATTTT	CASSPGQGAPGNQPQHF
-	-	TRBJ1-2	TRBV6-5	TGTGCCAGGGACAGTCCTGGCTACACCTTC	CARDSPGYTF
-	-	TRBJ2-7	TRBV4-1	TGCGCCAGCAGCCAAGAAATCTCGGCCGAGCAGTACTTC	CASSQEISAEQYF
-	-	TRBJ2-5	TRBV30	TGTGCCTGGGGTTGGGAGACCCAGTACTTC	CAWGWETQYF
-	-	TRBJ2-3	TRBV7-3	TGTGCCAGCAGCCCACAAAGCACAGATACGCAGTATTTT	CASSPQSTDTQYF
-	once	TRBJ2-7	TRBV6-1	TGTGCCAGCAGTGAAGCGCGCGGTGGGAGCTACGAGCAGTACTTC	CASSEARGGSYEQYF
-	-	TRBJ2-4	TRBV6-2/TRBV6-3	TGTGCCAGCAGTAGCGCCCAACAAAGGCGCATTCAGTACTTC	CASSSAQQRRIQYF
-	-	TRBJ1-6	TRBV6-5	TGTGCCAGCAGAGCGGGCCCCTATAATTCACCCCTCCACTTT	CASRAGPYNSPLHF
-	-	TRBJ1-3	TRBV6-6	TGTGCCAGCAGTCGAGGAAGAGGGACCTCTGGAAACACCATATATTTT	CASSRGRGTSGNTIYF
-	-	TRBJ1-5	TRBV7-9	TGTGCCAGCAGCTTACAAAGCGGGAGCAATCAGCCCCAGCATTTT	CASSLQSGSNQPQHF
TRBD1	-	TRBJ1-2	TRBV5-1	TGCGCCAGCAGCTCGGGACAGTGGGCTAATATTGGCTACACCTTC	CASSSGQWANIGYTF
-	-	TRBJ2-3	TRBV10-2	TGCGCCAGCAGTGAGTCGACAGGGGCAGCGGGGACCACAGATACGCAGTATTTT	CASSESTGAAGTTDTQYF
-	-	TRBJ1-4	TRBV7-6	TGTGCCAGCAGCGTAAGGACAGTTACTAATGAAAAACTGTTTTTT	CASSVRTVTNEKLFF
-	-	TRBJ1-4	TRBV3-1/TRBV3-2	TGTGCCAGCAGCTCCCAAGGGGGGGCTAATGAAAAACTGTTTTTT	CASSSQGGANEKLFF
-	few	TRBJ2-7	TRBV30	TGTGCCTGGAACCGGGACATAAACTACGAGCAGTACTTC	CAWNRDINYEQYF
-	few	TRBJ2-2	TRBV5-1	TGCGCCAGCAGCTTCGACACCGGGGAGCTGTTTTTT	CASSFDTGELFF
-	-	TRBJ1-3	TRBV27	TGTGCCAGCAGTTTACAGGGTACTGGAAACACCATATATTTT	CASSLQGTGNTIYF
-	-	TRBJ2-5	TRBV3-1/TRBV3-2	TGTGCCAGCAGCCCCCTCAGCGGTCGGGGGCAAGAGACCCAGTACTTC	CASSPLSGRGQETQYF
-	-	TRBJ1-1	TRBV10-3	TGTGCCAGTAGACCCGAGGTGAACACTGAAGCTTTCTTT	CASRPEVNTEAFF
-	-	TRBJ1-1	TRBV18	TGTGCCAGCTCACCACAGGGGGTTGGGGCTTTCTTT	CASSPQGVGAFF
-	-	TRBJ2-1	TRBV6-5	TGTGCCAGCCACTCCGGGGGCGGAAACTACAATGAGCAGTTCTTC	CASHSGGGNYNEQFF
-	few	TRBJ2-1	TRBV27	TGTGCCAGCAGTTTTCCCCCCCCAGGGGTCAATGAGCAGTTCTTC	CASSFPPPGVNEQFF
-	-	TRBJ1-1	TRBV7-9	TGTGCCAGCAGCTTAGGTGGTGGGGTCTCTACTGAAGCTTTCTTT	CASSLGGGVSTEAFF
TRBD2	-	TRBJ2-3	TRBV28	TGTGCCAGCAGTTTTGCGGCGGGAGGGCCCACAGATACGCAGTATTTT	CASSFAAGGPTDTQYF
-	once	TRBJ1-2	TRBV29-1	TGCAGCGTTGAAGAGCGGGGCTACACCTTC	CSVEERGYTF
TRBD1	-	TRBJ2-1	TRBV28	TGTGCCAGCAGTTCGACAGGGGGGGCCTACAATGAGCAGTTCTTC	CASSSTGGAYNEQFF
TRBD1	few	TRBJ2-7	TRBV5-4	TGTGCCAGCAGCTGGGGGACAGGGATGGCGTACGAGCAGTACTTC	CASSWGTGMAYEQYF